The 22 T cell receptor beta chains below were found in one sample sequenced in a study of blood T cell repertoires in COVID-19 (dated by TCRdb to 2020 to 2021). Libraries were built with the immunoSEQ multiplex PCR assay. Sourced from immuneACCESS, this table was stored by TCRdb with only in-frame sequences that have V and J called. A share of the clones is absent; for the studies checked, an unresolved V gene accounts for under half, and the remainder has no known explanation. This sample has over 150,000 clones in its table, and around 82% of those were observed once. The ten largest clonotypes hold about 10% of the sample. The sequenced sample was peripheral blood. These receptors were taken from a woman older than 75 with active or convalescent COVID-19.

About this clone itself: Other DNA variants within this sample encode the same CDR3. The chain combines TRBV2 with TRBJ1-2; D call uncertain. V was shortened by 3 bases and J by 5 bases, with 7 bases between the two germline ends. This CDR3 is built from 12 residues. The V gene's germline CDR1 is SNHLY and CDR2 FYNNEI. CDR3 sequence: CASSDRDYGYTF. In DNA, the CDR3 is TGTGCCAGCAGTGACCGGGATTATGGCTACACCTTC.

The chain couples TRBV6-5 to TRBJ1-1; 7 nucleotides line up with TRBD1. Trimming cost V 0 bases and J 5 bases; bases outside gene matches: 3. The CDR3 runs to 14 residues. Germline V gene sequence: CDR1 MNHEY, CDR2 SVGAGI. For the CDR3, the DNA is TGTGCCAGCAGTTACTCGAAGGGGGCGACTGAAGCTTTCTTT. Its protein product is CASSYSKGATEAFF.

This chain connects TRBV19 to TRBJ2-7; 7 nucleotides line up with TRBD1. After removal of 2 bases from V and 3 bases from J, the junction contained 10 bases not matched to a gene. The CDR3 is made up of 16 amino acids. Looked up from germline, CDR1 is LNHDA and CDR2 is SQIVND (reference sequence). CDR3 bases: TGTGCCAGTAGTATATTGGTGGGGCAGGGGGACTACGAGCAGTACTTC. Protein: CASSILVGQGDYEQYF.

The chain links TRBV5-4 to TRBJ2-5; 8 nucleotides align to TRBD1. Germline V gene data show CDR1 as SGHNT and CDR2 as YYREEE (reference sequence). This CDR3 has 15 amino acids. V was clipped by 6 bases and J by 2 bases; unmatched bases: 9. The CDR3 spells CASNIKQGDQETQYF. In nucleotides, the CDR3 is TGTGCCAGCAACATTAAACAGGGGGATCAAGAGACCCAGTACTTC.

The chain employs TRBV9 and TRBJ2-7; 11 bases are a match to TRBD2. The germline CDR1 and CDR2 sequences are SGDLS and YYNGEE. This CDR3 spans 14 amino acids. With V trimmed by 4 bases and J by 3 bases, 3 bases remained unmatched. CDR3 residues: CASSPGTSGYEQYF. The CDR3 DNA follows: TGTGCCAGCAGCCCCGGGACTAGCGGCTACGAGCAGTACTTC. Together with reference TRBV9 and TRBJ2-7, the CDR3 gives the full variable domain: DSGVTQTPKHLITATGQRVTLRCSPRSGDLSVYWYQQSLDQGLQFLIQYYNGEERAKGNILERFSAQQFPDLHSELNLSSLELGDSALYFCASSPGTSGYEQYFGPGTRLTVT.

The V and J genes are TRBV19 and TRBJ1-6; 7 positions agree with TRBD1. There are 14 residues in the CDR3. The germline V gene has CDR1 LNHDA and CDR2 SQIVND (reference sequence). V shed 0 bases and J 8 bases; nucleotides not matched to a gene: 1. The CDR3 here is CASSIDDRDSPLHF. CDR3 coding DNA: TGTGCCAGTAGTATAGACGACAGGGATTCACCCCTCCACTTT.

The chain links TRBV2 to TRBJ1-5, with a tentative D call TRBD1 (6 bases). This CDR3 contains 15 residues. Germline CDR1 is SNHLY and CDR2 is FYNNEI. With 2 bases removed from V and 7 bases from J, the gap between germline ends came to 15 bases. DNA of the CDR3: TGTGCCAGCAGTGAAAGAGGGGGAGGGTCCCAGCCCCAGCATTTT. Its protein is CASSERGGGSQPQHF. The full variable domain, completed using reference TRBV2 and TRBJ1-5, is EPEVTQTPSHQVTQMGQEVILRCVPISNHLYFYWYRQILGQKVEFLVSFYNNEISEKSEIFDDQFSVERPDGSNFTLKIRSTKLEDSAMYFCASSERGGGSQPQHFGDGTRLSIL.

The CDR3 DNA sequence: TGTGCCAGCAGTTCCACAGGGGTTGTGGTCAATGAGCAGTTCTTC. Its translation is CASSSTGVVVNEQFF. The V call is TRBV9, the J call TRBJ2-1; 7 nucleotides agree with TRBD1. With V trimmed by 5 bases and J by 6 bases, 11 bases remained unmatched. From germline, CDR1 is SGDLS and CDR2 YYNGEE. The CDR3 extends over 15 amino acids.

The rearrangement uses TRBV24-1 and TRBJ2-7; no clear D gene. The CDR3 sequence is 13 residues long. Trimming took 3 bases from V and 4 from J, leaving 9 bases between them. Germline CDR1 is KGHDR and CDR2 is SFDVKD. DNA of the CDR3: TGTGCCACCAGTGATCCCCAGAATTACGAGCAGTACTTC. Its translation: CATSDPQNYEQYF.

The chain uses TRBV19 and TRBJ2-2, with 7 bases that match TRBD2. Germline-derived CDR1 and CDR2 are LNHDA and SQIVND (reference sequence). V lost 6 bases and J lost 3; bases outside the gene matches: 4. The length of the CDR3 is 14 residues. The CDR3 nucleotides read TGTGCCAGTAGCCTGGGGAGGGACACCGGGGAGCTGTTTTTT. Translated, it gives CASSLGRDTGELFF.

The chain employs TRBV10-3 and TRBJ1-2; D might be TRBD1 (5 bases). The V and J ends lost 2 bases and 6 bases respectively, with 25 bases between them. Germline CDR1 ENHRY, CDR2 SYGVKD. This CDR3 comprises 18 residues. In nucleotides, the CDR3 is TGTGCCATCAGTGAGCTCCGGGACGGTCGGACTATGAGAGATGGCTACACCTTC. Protein: CAISELRDGRTMRDGYTF.

The gene calls are TRBV21-1 and TRBJ1-6; the table assigns TRBD1, which was not confirmed against the DNA. TRBV21-1 is a pseudogene. The CDR3 contains 13 residues. The CDR3 region has the DNA TGTGCCTTCAACAGGGACAGGTATTCACCCCTCCACTTT. Protein: CAFNRDRYSPLHF.

The genes are TRBV3-1 (or the pseudogene TRBV3-2) and TRBJ2-1; D gene ambiguous. There are 12 residues in the CDR3. CDR1 LGHDT and CDR2 YNNKEL come from the germline V gene (reference sequence). Trimming pared 4 bases from V and 7 bases from J, leaving 8 bases between. The DNA of the CDR3 is TGTGCCAGCAGCCTGTCTGAGAATGAGCAGTTCTTC. It translates to CASSLSENEQFF.

The chain couples TRBV10-3 to TRBJ1-4, with D perhaps TRBD1 (6 bases). Trimming took 1 base from V and 6 from J, leaving 12 bases between them. Germline-derived CDR1 and CDR2 are ENHRY and SYGVKD. CDR3 length equals 15 residues. The CDR3 reads CAISEFGQKDEKLFF. In DNA, the CDR3 is TGTGCCATCAGTGAGTTTGGACAGAAAGATGAAAAACTGTTTTTT.

The chain links TRBV7-6 to TRBJ1-6; 10 positions match TRBD1. V lost 4 bases to trimming and J lost 8 bases; unmatched junction nucleotides: 2. This CDR3 spans 14 amino acids. Germline CDR1 SGHVS, CDR2 FNYEAQ. Here the CDR3 reads CASSSGTGDSPLHF. In nucleotides, the CDR3 is TGTGCCAGCAGCTCCGGGACAGGGGATTCACCCCTCCACTTT.

This clone was observed once. This specimen includes other DNA sequences encoding the same CDR3. The CDR3 sequence is CASSPTGLQETQYF. The CDR3 DNA reads TGTGCCAGCAGCCCGACAGGGCTCCAAGAGACCCAGTACTTC. This chain links TRBV7-3 with TRBJ2-5, with 7 bases lining up with TRBD1. V was clipped by 5 bases and J by 1 base; unmatched bases: 4. Germline CDR1 reads SGHTA; CDR2 reads FQGTGA. The CDR3 spans 14 residues.

This chain uses TRBV27 with TRBJ1-1, with D unclear. V gave up 3 bases and J gave up 1 base, with 6 bases separating them. This CDR3 is built from 13 residues. Germline values: CDR1 MNHEY, CDR2 SMNVEV (reference sequence). The CDR3 DNA is TGTGCCAGCAGTTTCTCTTCGAACACTGAAGCTTTCTTT. Residues: CASSFSSNTEAFF.

This clone was recorded many times. The chain combines TRBV7-9 with TRBJ1-1; no reliable D call. The CDR3 has 14 residues. Germline V gives CDR1 SEHNR, CDR2 FQNEAQ (reference sequence). The V end was cut by 3 bases, the J end by 3 bases, with 11 bases between. The CDR3 coding sequence is TGTGCCAGCAGCTTCGGGGTGGGGTACACTGAAGCTTTCTTT. Protein product: CASSFGVGYTEAFF.

The chain joins TRBV18 to TRBJ2-3, with D tentatively TRBD1 (5 bases). CDR3 length: 16 amino acids. From germline, CDR1 is KGHSH and CDR2 LQKENI. Trimming took 4 bases from V and 3 from J, leaving 17 bases between them. The CDR3, as DNA: TGTGCCAGCTCACGGCAAAAGGGCAGGGTGACAGATACGCAGTATTTT. This codes for CASSRQKGRVTDTQYF.

The CDR3 spells CAISGGQGAYEQYF. In DNA form, the CDR3 reads TGTGCCATCAGTGGGGGACAGGGGGCCTACGAGCAGTACTTC. The chain has TRBV10-3 and TRBJ2-7; TRBD1 agrees at 11 bases. The length of the CDR3 is 14 residues. V was pared by 4 bases and J by 2 bases, with 1 base of the junction left unmatched. The germline gives CDR1 ENHRY, CDR2 SYGVKD.

This clone was seen a single time. The DNA for the CDR3 is TGTGCCAGCAGCCAGGGACTAGCGGGAGACGAGCAGTACTTC. It translates to CASSQGLAGDEQYF. The rearrangement uses TRBV6-6 and TRBJ2-7; 14 bases agree with TRBD2. Looked up from germline, CDR1 is MNHNY and CDR2 is SVGAGI (reference sequence). The J segment lost 5 bases and the V segment lost 6 bases, leaving 3 bases of the junction unmatched. The CDR3 runs 14 residues.

This clone showed up just a few times. The chain couples TRBV18 to TRBJ2-6, with TRBD2 matching over 8 bases. V gave up 2 bases and J gave up 0 bases; unmatched junction bases: 3. Germline V gene lookup returns CDR1 KGHSH and CDR2 LQKENI. The CDR3 has 17 amino acids. As DNA, the CDR3 is TGTGCCAGCTCACCAAAAGCGGGAGCCTCTGGGGCCAACGTCCTGACTTTC. This codes for CASSPKAGASGANVLTF. The whole variable domain, filled in from reference TRBV18 and TRBJ2-6, reads NAGVMQNPRHLVRRRGQEARLRCSPMKGHSHVYWYRQLPEEGLKFMVYLQKENIIDESGMPKERFSAEFPKEGPSILRIQQVVRGDSAAYFCASSPKAGASGANVLTFGAGSRLTVL.